The 21 T cell receptor beta chains in this list originate from one sample, sequenced in a study of T-cell reconstitution after alpha-beta-depleted transplantation in children. Study-wide results and caveats: T-cell numbers and diversity, one year after transplant, stemmed largely from T cells that were newly produced.

Their antigens are not known. Unique molecular identifiers were incorporated into the prepared TCRbeta library. MiXCR, run by TCRdb on the PCR reads, gives a single entry per CDR3 protein. The sample includes 250,000 to 300,000 distinct CDR3 sequences, roughly 7.8% of them seen just once. The source was peripheral blood, collected 360 days after TCRalphabeta/CD19-depleted stem cell transplant. The receptors come from a female patient aged 2-9 years who had a stem cell transplant for Fanconi anemia, so the T cells may come from the graft donor.

This clonotype has at least ten counts. This sequence joins TRBV20-1 and TRBJ2-2, with D unclear. The germline gives CDR1 DFQATT, CDR2 SNEGSKA (reference sequence). This CDR3 is built from 15 residues. Trimming pared 3 bases from V and 0 bases from J, leaving 11 bases between. The CDR3 spells CSASKGSPNTGELFF. CDR3 nucleotides: TGCAGTGCTAGCAAGGGCTCCCCGAACACCGGGGAGCTGTTTTTT.

About this clonotype: Sequence at one end of the junction differs from germline and may be a read error. CDR3 nucleotide sequence: TGTGCCAGCACCCAAAGTGGACTAGCGCAAGATACGCAGTATTTT. Protein: CASTQSGLAQDTQYF. The gene calls are TRBV3-1 and TRBJ2-3; 9 bases map to TRBD2. From germline, CDR1 is LGHDT and CDR2 YNNKEL (reference sequence). The CDR3 consists of 15 residues.

This clonotype showed up many times. The rearrangement links TRBV12-3 or TRBV12-4 to TRBJ2-5; D call uncertain. This CDR3 region has 13 residues. Trimming left V 5 bases short and J 2 bases short, with 9 bases between. This CDR3 is CASSHEGQETQYF. CDR3 in DNA: TGTGCCAGCAGTCACGAAGGGCAAGAGACCCAGTACTTC.

The chain combines TRBV6-5 with TRBJ1-6, with no clear D. The CDR3 runs 17 residues. V lost 2 bases and J 0 bases, leaving 11 bases between the germline ends. Germline V gene lookup returns CDR1 MNHEY and CDR2 SVGAGI. For the CDR3, the DNA is TGTGCCAGCAGTTACCCCCCGTCAGCCTCCTATAATTCACCCCTCCACTTT. Translation gives CASSYPPSASYNSPLHF.

This clonotype was detected many times. The V gene is TRBV9, the J gene TRBJ2-1; 9 bases map to TRBD2. Germline CDR1 reads SGDLS; CDR2 reads YYNGEE. V shed 0 bases, J shed 4 bases, and the junction held 2 bases outside the gene matches. CDR3 size: 15 residues. The CDR3 sequence is CASSVGLAVYNEQFF. The DNA for the CDR3 is TGTGCCAGCAGCGTAGGACTAGCGGTTTACAATGAGCAGTTCTTC.

The V gene is TRBV7-6, the J gene TRBJ2-1, with 9 bases matching TRBD2. The ends lost 2 bases at V and 7 bases at J; junction bases unmatched: 6. The CDR3 loop spans 15 amino acids. The germline V gene encodes CDR1 SGHVS and CDR2 FNYEAQ. The CDR3 spells CASSLSLAGRNEQFF. The CDR3 region has the DNA TGTGCCAGCAGCTTATCCCTAGCGGGGAGGAATGAGCAGTTCTTC.

The chain is built from TRBV21-1 and TRBJ2-5; the table's TRBD1 call for D was not verified on the DNA. TRBV21-1 is listed as a pseudogene. The CDR3 is 17 amino acids. In DNA, the CDR3 is TGTGCCAGCAGATTTTTATACAGGGGCTCGCGAAAAGAGACCCAGTACTTC. Translating it yields CASRFLYRGSRKETQYF.

Many counts were recorded for this clonotype. J is TRBJ2-3 and V is TRBV15; the match to TRBD2 covers 12 bases. CDR3 length: 17 residues. V trimming: 3 bases; J trimming: 6 bases; junction bases outside the gene matches: 10. Germline V CDR1 and CDR2: LNHNV, YYDKDF (reference sequence). CDR3 loop: CATSSVLLAGGDDTQYF. The DNA for the CDR3 is TGTGCCACCAGCAGCGTACTACTAGCGGGGGGAGATGATACGCAGTATTTT.

This clonotype was recorded a few times. The V call is TRBV29-1, the J call TRBJ2-3; either TRBD1 or TRBD2 may supply D (6 bases each). The V gene's germline CDR1 is SQVTM and CDR2 ANQGSEA. The V end was cut by 5 bases, the J end by 5 bases, with 14 bases between. The length of the CDR3 is 13 residues. CDR3: CSVLVQGGDTQYF. The CDR3, as DNA: TGCAGCGTTCTGGTACAGGGAGGAGATACGCAGTATTTT.

This clonotype showed up many times. This chain uses TRBV20-1 with TRBJ2-1; 12 bases agree with TRBD2. Trimming removed 0 bases from V and 6 bases from J; junction bases left unmatched: 9. Per the germline V gene, CDR1 is DFQATT and CDR2 is SNEGSKA (reference sequence). The CDR3 has 17 amino acids. CDR3 bases: TGCAGTGCTAGAGATGAAGCTAGCGGGGGGGCTTTCAATGAGCAGTTCTTC. It is translated as CSARDEASGGAFNEQFF.

This clonotype was detected many times. The chain links TRBV5-1 to TRBJ2-1; perhaps TRBD2 as D (6 bases). This CDR3 comprises 15 residues. The germline V gene encodes CDR1 SGHRS and CDR2 YFSETQ. The V gene lost 3 bases and the J gene lost 0 bases, with 10 bases spanning the gap. The CDR3 protein is CASSWTISSYNEQFF. As DNA, the CDR3 is TGCGCCAGCAGCTGGACTATAAGCTCCTACAATGAGCAGTTCTTC.

This clonotype occurred a few times. The rearrangement links TRBV18 to TRBJ1-2, with 8 bases matching TRBD1. J lost 4 bases, V lost 6 bases, and 10 bases had no gene match. Per the germline V gene, CDR1 is KGHSH and CDR2 is LQKENI. The CDR3 is 15 amino acids. As DNA, the CDR3 is TGTGCCAGCTCTCTTCAGGGGGCGCCGATCTATGGCTACACCTTC. As protein: CASSLQGAPIYGYTF.

This clonotype has a count of ten or more. The chain employs TRBV7-9 and TRBJ2-3; 16 nucleotides agree with TRBD2. The V gene's germline CDR1 is SEHNR and CDR2 FQNEAQ (reference sequence). CDR3 length equals 18 residues. The V and J ends lost 5 bases and 3 bases, in that order; junction bases with no gene match: 8. DNA of the CDR3: TGTGCCAGCAGCCCACTGGGACTAGCGGGGGGGCGAACAGATACGCAGTATTTT. Its protein is CASSPLGLAGGRTDTQYF.

This clonotype has a count of ten or more. V and J are TRBV5-1 and TRBJ2-1; 13 bases fit TRBD2. After removal of 0 bases from V and 0 bases from J, the junction contained 3 bases not matched to a gene. This CDR3 is built from 18 residues. Germline CDR1 and CDR2: SGHRS and YFSETQ. The CDR3 sequence: CASSLGLAGGFSYNEQFF. The DNA of the CDR3 is TGCGCCAGCAGCTTGGGACTAGCGGGGGGCTTCTCCTACAATGAGCAGTTCTTC.

The V gene is TRBV28, the J gene TRBJ1-1, with a possible D match to TRBD1 (6 bases). The CDR3 is 13 residues long. V was pared by 7 bases and J by 7 bases, with 16 bases between. CDR1 MDHEN and CDR2 SYDVKM come from the germline V gene. The CDR3 sequence is CASTPITGIEAFF. The CDR3 coding sequence is TGTGCCAGCACGCCCATTACAGGGATTGAAGCTTTCTTT. The full variable domain, completed using reference TRBV28 and TRBJ1-1, is DVKVTQSSRYLVKRTGEKVFLECVQDMDHENMFWYRQDPGLGLRLIYFSYDVKMKEKGDIPEGYSVSREKKERFSLILESASTNQTSMYLCASTPITGIEAFFGQGTRLTVV.

This clonotype came up many times. V usage is TRBV7-9 and J usage is TRBJ2-7; D is ambiguous. V shed 3 bases and J shed 3 bases, with 9 bases lying between them. The CDR3 covers 13 residues. Germline CDR1 and CDR2: SEHNR and FQNEAQ (reference sequence). The CDR3 bases are TGTGCCAGCAGCTTCGGCTTCCGCTACGAGCAGTACTTC. Translated, it gives CASSFGFRYEQYF.

At least ten counts were recorded for this clonotype. The chain combines TRBV5-1 with TRBJ1-1; D is ambiguous. V lost 0 bases and J lost 1, with 7 bases in between. Germline V lookup: CDR1 SGHRS, CDR2 YFSETQ. CDR3 length: 14 residues. CDR3 in amino acids: CASSLEVRNTEAFF. CDR3 bases: TGCGCCAGCAGCTTGGAGGTACGGAACACTGAAGCTTTCTTT.

This clonotype was seen a few times. The chain combines TRBV10-3 with TRBJ1-5; TRBD1 matches 9 bases. CDR1 and CDR2 (germline): ENHRY, SYGVKD. The V and J ends lost 2 bases and 12 bases, in that order; junction bases with no gene match: 5. The CDR3 runs to 13 residues. CDR3 sequence: CAISEIDRGDQHF. For the CDR3, the DNA is TGTGCCATCAGTGAGATTGACAGGGGGGACCAGCATTTT.

V usage is TRBV2 and J usage is TRBJ1-4; D remains unclear. The CDR3 has 14 amino acids. The V and J ends lost 5 bases and 13 bases respectively, with 20 bases between them. Germline lookup yields CDR1 SNHLY and CDR2 FYNNEI. The CDR3 sequence: CASSTDLAWARLFF. Written as DNA, the CDR3 is TGTGCCAGCAGTACCGATTTAGCTTGGGCGCGACTGTTTTTT.

The CDR3 protein is CASSAFLRWTGAGELFF. The CDR3 DNA follows: TGTGCCAGCAGCGCCTTTTTAAGATGGACAGGGGCCGGGGAGCTGTTTTTT. V gene TRBV9 combines with J gene TRBJ2-2, with 9 bases that match TRBD1. This CDR3 region has 17 residues. J lost 6 bases, V lost 3 bases, and 12 bases had no gene match. The germline CDR1 and CDR2 sequences are SGDLS and YYNGEE.

Ten or more counts support this clonotype. CDR3 DNA sequence: TGTGCCAGCAGTTATGGGACTAGCGGGGGCAATGAGCAGTTCTTC. It translates to CASSYGTSGGNEQFF. V is TRBV6-5 and J is TRBJ2-1, with 14 bases fitting TRBD2. This CDR3 is built from 15 residues. The V gene's germline CDR1 is MNHEY and CDR2 SVGAGI. The V gene end was trimmed by 3 bases and the J gene end by 6 bases; junction bases not matched to a gene: 1.